One and the same sample provided the 27 T cell receptor beta chains below, sequenced in a study of breast tumors, draining lymph nodes, adjacent tissues. Axillary draining lymph nodes of breast cancer patients supplied the node samples. Each CDR3 protein is one row after TCRdb ran MiXCR on the multiplex PCR reads. The sample contains 150,000 to 250,000 distinct CDR3 sequences, about 32% of which appear only once. The source material was axillary lymph node tissue. The receptor source for this set is a female donor with breast cancer. Some clones in this sample may be carry-over from other donors' samples.

This clonotype was counted only a few times. The chain joins TRBV6-1 to TRBJ1-1; tentative D call: TRBD1 (5 bases). This CDR3 is built from 14 residues. Germline values: CDR1 MNHNS, CDR2 SASEGT. The V end lost 6 bases, the J end lost 1 base, and 12 bases lay between the germline ends. CDR3 in DNA: TGTGCCAGCAGCGAGAGGGGATCGAACACTGAAGCTTTCTTT. Its translation is CASSERGSNTEAFF.

J is TRBJ2-5 and V is TRBV7-8; 7 positions match TRBD1. The germline V gene encodes CDR1 SGHVS and CDR2 FQNEAQ. The V and J ends lost 5 bases and 7 bases, in that order; junction bases with no gene match: 10. The CDR3 runs to 14 residues. In nucleotides, the CDR3 is TGTGCCAGCAGCGGGGGACAGCTCCAGGGGACCCAGTACTTC. Its translation is CASSGGQLQGTQYF.

This clonotype was detected ten times or more. The rearrangement uses TRBV7-7 and TRBJ2-2, with D possibly TRBD1 on 5 matching bases. This CDR3 spans 14 amino acids. CDR1 SSHAT and CDR2 FNYEAQ come from the germline V gene (reference sequence). CDR3 residues: CASSAGSNTGELFF. DNA for the CDR3: TGTGCTAGCTCTGCAGGGTCGAACACCGGGGAGCTGTTTTTT.

This clonotype showed up just once. This chain connects TRBV4-1 to TRBJ2-3, with no clear D. V was cut by 7 bases and J by 0 bases, with 14 bases left in between. The CDR3 runs 15 residues. Germline lookup yields CDR1 MGHRA and CDR2 YSYEKL. The CDR3 spells CASNQDNLSTDTQYF. CDR3 DNA sequence: TGCGCCAGCAACCAGGATAACCTTAGCACAGATACGCAGTATTTT.

This clonotype came up many times. The chain joins TRBV6-2 or TRBV6-3 to TRBJ2-7, with 7 nucleotides matching TRBD2. In germline, CDR1 is MNHEY, CDR2 SVGEGT. CDR3 size: 14 residues. V shed 4 bases and J 1 base; nucleotides not matched to a gene: 4. CDR3 loop: CASSSAGVSYEQYF. The DNA for the CDR3 is TGTGCCAGCAGTTCTGCGGGAGTGTCCTACGAGCAGTACTTC.

A note on this clonotype: Since a much larger clone is just one base distant, this may be a read error. Since no conserved phenylalanine or tryptophan closes the CDR3, a read error is the likely cause. This rearrangement joins TRBV20-1 to TRBJ2-1; D uncertain. Germline assignment: CDR1 DFQATT and CDR2 SNEGSKA (reference sequence). CDR3 length equals 10 residues. The CDR3 reads CSANYGEQFS. The CDR3 DNA reads as TGCAGCGCAAATTACGGTGAGCAGTTCTCC.

Many counts were recorded for this clonotype. The V and J genes are TRBV14 and TRBJ2-7; a weak D match, TRBD1 (5 bases). Germline CDR1 SGHDN, CDR2 FVKESK. Trimming took 3 bases from V and 7 from J, leaving 7 bases between them. The CDR3 has 11 amino acids. DNA of the CDR3: TGTGCCAGCAGCCAGAAGGGGGAGCAGTACTTC. It translates to CASSQKGEQYF.

Ten or more counts support this clonotype. The J gene is TRBJ2-5, the V gene TRBV2; no reliable D call. The CDR3 extends over 11 amino acids. The V and J ends lost 4 bases and 5 bases respectively, with 5 bases between them. CDR1 and CDR2 (germline): SNHLY, FYNNEI. The CDR3 nucleotides are TGTGCCAGCAGTGGTTCCGAGACCCAGTACTTC. This encodes CASSGSETQYF. Drawing the rest from reference TRBV2 and TRBJ2-5, the complete variable domain is EPEVTQTPSHQVTQMGQEVILRCVPISNHLYFYWYRQILGQKVEFLVSFYNNEISEKSEIFDDQFSVERPDGSNFTLKIRSTKLEDSAMYFCASSGSETQYFGPGTRLLVL.

This clonotype was recorded at least ten times. The chain joins TRBV29-1 to TRBJ2-2, with 9 bases aligning to TRBD1. Germline assignment: CDR1 SQVTM and CDR2 ANQGSEA. V trimming: 5 bases; J trimming: 0 bases; junction bases outside the gene matches: 4. The CDR3 loop spans 15 amino acids. CDR3 amino acids: CSVFDRGSNTGELFF. In DNA form, the CDR3 reads TGCAGCGTTTTTGACAGGGGGTCGAACACCGGGGAGCTGTTTTTT.

The sample holds many counts of this clonotype. This rearrangement joins TRBV7-3 to TRBJ2-2; unclear D gene. Germline V CDR1 and CDR2: SGHTA, FQGTGA. Trimming cost V 5 bases and J 0 bases, with 16 bases left between them. The CDR3 sequence is 17 residues long. CDR3 loop: CASSPVPANANTGELFF. The CDR3 DNA sequence: TGTGCCAGCAGCCCCGTACCAGCGAACGCGAACACCGGGGAGCTGTTTTTT.

As to this clonotype: A clone one base away is much larger, so this may be a read error. The V call is TRBV25-1, the J call TRBJ1-1, with 8 bases that match TRBD1. The CDR3 extends over 15 amino acids. Looked up from germline, CDR1 is MGHDK and CDR2 is SYGVNS. The CDR3, as DNA: TGTGCCAGCGCTGCCGGGGGACAGGAGAGCACTGAAGCTTCCTTT. Translated, it gives CASAAGGQESTEASF. The variable domain in full, with the rest retrieved from reference TRBV25-1 and TRBJ1-1, is EADIYQTPRYLVIGTGKKITLECSQTMGHDKMYWYQQDPGMELHLIHYSYGVNSTEKGDLSSESTVSRIRTEHFPLTLESARPSHTSQYLCASAAGGQESTEASFGQGTRLTVV.

The table lists this clonotype with many counts. The rearrangement joins TRBV6-6 to TRBJ2-5; 10 nucleotides match TRBD2. Losses at the gene ends were 6 bases for V and 2 bases for J; bases not matched to a gene: 12. Per germline, CDR1 MNHNY and CDR2 SVGAGI (reference sequence). This CDR3 region has 17 residues. This chain's CDR3 is CASSPGRTSGAQETQYF. The DNA for the CDR3 is TGTGCCAGCAGCCCCGGGAGGACTAGCGGTGCACAAGAGACCCAGTACTTC.

The chain couples TRBV29-1 to TRBJ2-7, with D uncertain. This CDR3 spans 13 amino acids. Germline CDR1 reads SQVTM; CDR2 reads ANQGSEA. V was cut by 6 bases and J by 3 bases, with 15 bases left in between. In DNA form, the CDR3 reads TGCAGCGTAGACACCACCTCTCTCTACGAGCAGTACTTC. Translating it yields CSVDTTSLYEQYF.

This clonotype appeared many times. This rearrangement joins TRBV3-1 to TRBJ1-6; 8 bases map to TRBD1. Looked up from germline, CDR1 is LGHDT and CDR2 is YNNKEL (reference sequence). CDR3 length: 13 residues. Trimming took 5 bases from V and 10 from J; bases not matched to a gene: 4. Written as DNA, the CDR3 is TGTGCCAGCAGCGACAGGGGACGCTCACCCCTCCACTTT. Its protein product is CASSDRGRSPLHF.

CDR3: CASSQEFRGGNTIYF. The CDR3 DNA reads TGCGCCAGCAGCCAAGAATTCAGGGGGGGAAACACCATATATTTT. V is TRBV4-3 and J is TRBJ1-3, with 7 bases fitting TRBD1. The germline V gene encodes CDR1 LGHNA and CDR2 YSLEER. V trimming: 0 bases; J trimming: 4 bases; junction bases outside the gene matches: 3. The CDR3 is made up of 15 amino acids.

This clonotype was seen ten or more times. The chain combines TRBV7-9 with TRBJ2-3; 11 nucleotides match TRBD2. Germline V gene sequence: CDR1 SEHNR, CDR2 FQNEAQ (reference sequence). The CDR3 runs to 17 residues. Trimming took 5 bases from V and 6 from J; bases not matched to a gene: 13. The chain's CDR3 is CASSRPRLAGGSDTQYF. The CDR3 coding sequence is TGTGCCAGCAGCCGTCCCCGGCTAGCGGGGGGTAGCGATACGCAGTATTTT.

This clonotype was recorded at least ten times. This rearrangement joins TRBV19 to TRBJ2-7; D perhaps matches TRBD1 (5 bases). V was trimmed by 4 bases and J by 3 bases, leaving 10 bases between them. In germline, CDR1 is LNHDA, CDR2 SQIVND (reference sequence). This CDR3 region has 13 residues. In DNA, the CDR3 is TGTGCCAGTAGTAAAACAGGTTTCTACGAGCAGTACTTC. This gives the protein CASSKTGFYEQYF.

This clonotype was detected many times. The gene calls are TRBV20-1 and TRBJ2-6; 8 nucleotides line up with TRBD1. The CDR3 contains 18 residues. Germline CDR1 DFQATT, CDR2 SNEGSKA (reference sequence). Germline trimming cut 0 bases from V and 4 bases from J; bases unmatched to any gene: 11. CDR3 nucleotide sequence: TGCAGTGCTAGAGATTGGAGACAGGGGACGTCCGGGGCCAACGTCCTGACTTTC. It encodes CSARDWRQGTSGANVLTF.

This clonotype showed up just a few times. The chain uses TRBV18 and TRBJ2-5, with unresolved D. The CDR3 is 16 amino acids. V was cut by 3 bases and J by 5 bases, with 19 bases left in between. Germline CDR1 KGHSH, CDR2 LQKENI. The CDR3 is CASSPYIPLNRETQYF. CDR3 coding DNA: TGTGCCAGCTCACCGTATATTCCTCTTAATCGGGAGACCCAGTACTTC.

This chain joins TRBV18 and TRBJ1-5; D remains ambiguous. This CDR3 spans 15 amino acids. CDR1 and CDR2 (germline): KGHSH, LQKENI. V was cut by 2 bases and J by 2 bases, with 10 bases left in between. In DNA form, the CDR3 reads TGTGCCAGCTCACCAAGGACGGCCGGCAATCAGCCCCAGCATTTT. Translating gives CASSPRTAGNQPQHF.

With regard to this clonotype: A much larger clone differs from this one at a single base, so this may be a read error. The rearrangement uses TRBV10-3 and TRBJ2-7; TRBD1 agrees at 9 bases. The CDR3 runs 14 residues. CDR1 ENHRY and CDR2 SYGVKD come from the germline V gene. CDR3 nucleotides: TGTGCCAGCTCACCCGGGACAGGGTCCTACGAGCAGCACTTC. It encodes CASSPGTGSYEQHF.

The chain couples TRBV5-1 to TRBJ2-3; 13 nucleotides agree with TRBD2. J lost 0 bases, V lost 0 bases, and 4 bases had no gene match. The CDR3 has 18 residues. Germline values: CDR1 SGHRS, CDR2 YFSETQ. The CDR3 reads CASSLAGTSGVSTDTQYF. As DNA, the CDR3 is TGCGCCAGCAGCTTGGCCGGGACTAGCGGGGTTAGCACAGATACGCAGTATTTT.

This clonotype was observed many times. The rearrangement joins TRBV12-3 or TRBV12-4 to TRBJ1-1; D remains ambiguous. V shed 1 base and J shed 3 bases, with 9 bases lying between them. CDR3 size: 14 residues. The DNA for the CDR3 is TGTGCCAGCAGTTTAGGTGTGGAGGACACTGAAGCTTTCTTT. It specifies CASSLGVEDTEAFF.

The V and J genes are TRBV7-2 and TRBJ2-3, with TRBD2 matching over 8 bases. J was trimmed by 5 bases and V by 5 bases; bases with no gene match: 12. The CDR3 spans 16 residues. Germline V CDR1 and CDR2: SGHTA, FQGNSA. CDR3 sequence reads: CASSVSPSGGEDTQYF. The CDR3 region has the DNA TGTGCCAGCAGCGTGTCCCCCAGCGGGGGTGAAGATACGCAGTATTTT. The complete variable domain, with remaining parts taken from reference TRBV7-2 and TRBJ2-3, reads GAGVSQSPSNKVTEKGKDVELRCDPISGHTALYWYRQSLGQGLEFLIYFQGNSAPDKSGLPSDRFSAERTGGSVSTLTIQRTQQEDSAVYLCASSVSPSGGEDTQYFGPGTRLTVL.

This clonotype was observed many times. The chain recombines TRBV10-3 with TRBJ2-1; either TRBD1 or TRBD2 may supply D (6 bases each). The germline gives CDR1 ENHRY, CDR2 SYGVKD. The V gene lost 3 bases and the J gene lost 7 bases, with 19 bases spanning the gap. The CDR3 is 16 residues long. CDR3 coding DNA: TGTGCCATCAGTGATCAACCCCACCCGGGGGCGAATGAGCAGTTCTTC. Translating it yields CAISDQPHPGANEQFF.

This clonotype was found many times. The gene calls are TRBV2 and TRBJ1-2, with 9 bases matching TRBD1. In germline, CDR1 is SNHLY, CDR2 FYNNEI. Losses at the gene ends were 6 bases for V and 8 bases for J; bases not matched to a gene: 10. The CDR3 runs to 14 residues. CDR3: CASSSIQGAEGYTF. The DNA of the CDR3 is TGTGCCAGCAGCTCTATACAGGGGGCGGAGGGCTACACCTTC.

This clonotype was found many times. The rearrangement links TRBV12-3 or TRBV12-4 to TRBJ2-2, with D perhaps TRBD1 or TRBD2 (5 bases each). CDR3 length: 14 amino acids. V was clipped by 1 base and J by 8 bases, with 11 bases between them. Here the CDR3 reads CASSLVGTWGELFF. DNA for the CDR3: TGTGCCAGCAGTTTAGTAGGGACCTGGGGGGAGCTGTTTTTT.